This TCR beta chain was identified in a study of T-cell reconstitution after alpha-beta-depleted transplantation in children. The TCRbeta library was prepared with unique molecular identifiers. TCRdb re-derived calls from the PCR reads in MiXCR, one entry per CDR3 protein. The repertoire holds approximately 210,000 distinct CDR3 sequences, more than 12% seen once, with over 10% in the top ten. Concerning this clonotype itself: This could be a read error, since a much larger clone is one nucleotide away.

Material: PBMCs from the stem cell graft donor, obtained from the stem cell graft. This receptor was identified in a human donor who donated a stem cell graft to a child with acute lymphoblastic leukemia.

The CDR3 spells CASSRTEAKNMQYF. CDR3 sequence (DNA): TGTGCCAGCAGCCGGACGGAAGCCAAAAACATGCAGTACTTC. This sequence joins TRBV27 and TRBJ2-4; D remains unclear. The CDR3 is 14 amino acids. CDR1 is MNHEY and CDR2 is SMNVEV in the germline V gene (reference sequence).